This note documents a single T cell receptor (beta chain) sequence. This clonotype came up once. The specificity of this receptor is unknown. The input lacks base qualities; no much larger clone sits a single base away. Single-read evidence is weak. The data belong to a study of CD8+CD57+ T cells in acquired aplastic anemia (dated by TCRdb to 2016 to 2018). About the full investigation: A CD8+CD57+ expansion meant a frequency higher than the mean frequency seen in healthy subjects.

TCR beta VDJ combination and CDR3 sequence profiling used genomic DNA as the template. An Illumina HiSeq 2000 was used for TCR repertoire sequencing. As for how the authors treated the data: TRBV/TRBJ rearrangement plots, CDR3 size and DJ length profiles, and Simpson's diversity index were used to evaluate the repertoires. The immunodominant clone was defined as the most abundant DNA sequence in deep sequencing data. CDR3 amino acid sequences were checked for sharing across subjects and were also compared against the VDJdb database and published repertoires. Through fastp at Q25 and MiXCR, TCRdb rebuilt clones from the public reads, retaining in-frame beta chains. Each CDR3 protein appears once, grouped with its most common genes and DNA. These V and J calls rely on TCRdb rather than the paper's analysis. The sample data list about 20,000 distinct CDR3 sequences, and 40% of these were observed just once. More than 75% of the sample rests with the top ten.

Here is what the overall study found, with its caveats: Roughly 29 CD8+ CDR3 sequences were shared between patients and controls but appeared highly expressed in patients and within their immunodominant clones. Between patients and healthy controls, no significant difference in CD8+ Simpson's diversity was found (P=0.060). In patients, diversity was lower in CD8+CD57+ cells than in the total CD4+ and CD8+ cell pools.

The patients picked for sequencing were ones in whom flow cytometry had shown an expansion of CD8+CD57+ cells. CD8+CD57+ effector memory cells were additionally sequenced from about 15% of the 12 patients in whom enough cells were available. Severe acquired aplastic anemia was diagnosed in all patients according to International Study of Aplastic Anemia and Agranulocytosis and Camitta criteria. Patients had received no therapy at the time of blood sampling. CD8+CD57+ cells were bead-enriched, yielding a mean of roughly 1.5 ug of DNA. The study deep-sequenced TCR repertoires of sorted CD4+ and CD8+ blood T cells from severe aplastic anemia patients and healthy subjects. Patients were enrolled under clinicaltrials.gov protocols 00001620, 01623167, 00001397, 00071045, 00081523 and 00961064 in the USA. Ficoll-Paque density gradient centrifugation was used to isolate peripheral blood mononuclear cells.

From the cysteine up to the phenylalanine, the CDR3 has a length of 16 residues. Just the 48-base CDR3 DNA is kept, in frame starting at base 1. Based on the germline V gene, the CDR1 and CDR2 sequences are SQVTM and ANQGSEA. V loses 5 bases at its end and J loses 4 bases; junction bases beyond the gene matches: 16. The clonotype originates from a human donor with aplastic anemia. Recombination joined TRBV29-1 with TRBJ1-1; 7 bases in between match TRBD1. The sample was CD8+CD57+ T cells sorted from PBMCs. Sample cell subset or site, as interpreted from the label and publication: bead-enriched CD8+CD57+ effector memory T cells from SAA patients. DNA sequence: TGCAGCGTTCTATTACAGGGGAATAGTTTTACCACTGAAGCTTTCTTT. The encoded protein is CSVLLQGNSFTTEAFF.